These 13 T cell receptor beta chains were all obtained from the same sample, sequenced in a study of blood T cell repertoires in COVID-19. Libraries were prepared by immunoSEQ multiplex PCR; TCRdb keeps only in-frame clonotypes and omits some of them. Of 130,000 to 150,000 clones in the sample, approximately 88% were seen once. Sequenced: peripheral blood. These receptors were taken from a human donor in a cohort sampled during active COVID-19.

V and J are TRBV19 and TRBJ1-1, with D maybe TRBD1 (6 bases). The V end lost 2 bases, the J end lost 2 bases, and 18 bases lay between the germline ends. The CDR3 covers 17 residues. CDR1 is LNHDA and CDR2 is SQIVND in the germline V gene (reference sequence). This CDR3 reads CASSINRGQWLNTEAFF. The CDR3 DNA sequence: TGTGCCAGTAGTATAAATCGCGGACAGTGGCTAAACACTGAAGCTTTCTTT. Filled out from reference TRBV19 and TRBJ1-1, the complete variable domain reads DGGITQSPKYLFRKEGQNVTLSCEQNLNHDAMYWYRQDPGQGLRLIYYSQIVNDFQKGDIAEGYSVSREKKESFPLTVTSAQKNPTAFYLCASSINRGQWLNTEAFFGQGTRLTVV.

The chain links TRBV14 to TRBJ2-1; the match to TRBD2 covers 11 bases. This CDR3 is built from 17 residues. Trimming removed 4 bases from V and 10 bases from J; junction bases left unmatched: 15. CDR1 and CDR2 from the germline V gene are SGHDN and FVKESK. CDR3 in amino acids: CASSPPTSGRGVGEQFF. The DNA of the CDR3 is TGTGCCAGCAGCCCCCCAACTAGCGGGAGAGGTGTAGGGGAGCAGTTCTTC.

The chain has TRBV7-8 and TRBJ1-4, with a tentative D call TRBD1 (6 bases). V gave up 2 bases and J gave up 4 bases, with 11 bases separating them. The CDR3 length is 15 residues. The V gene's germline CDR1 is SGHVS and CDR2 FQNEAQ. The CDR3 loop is CASSLWAGVNEKLFF. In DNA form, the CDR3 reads TGTGCCAGCAGCTTATGGGCAGGGGTTAATGAAAAACTGTTTTTT.

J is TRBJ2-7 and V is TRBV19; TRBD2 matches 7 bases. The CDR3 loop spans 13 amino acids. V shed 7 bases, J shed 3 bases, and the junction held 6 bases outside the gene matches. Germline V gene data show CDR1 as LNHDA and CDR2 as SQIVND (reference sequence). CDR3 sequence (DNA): TGTGCCAGTACCACCGGCGGGGGCTACGAGCAGTACTTC. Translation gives CASTTGGGYEQYF.

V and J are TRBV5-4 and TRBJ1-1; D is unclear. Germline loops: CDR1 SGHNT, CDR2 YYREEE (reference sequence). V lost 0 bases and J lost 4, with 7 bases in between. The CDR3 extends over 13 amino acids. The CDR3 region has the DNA TGTGCCAGCAGCTTGGATGTTAGCACTGAAGCTTTCTTT. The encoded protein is CASSLDVSTEAFF.

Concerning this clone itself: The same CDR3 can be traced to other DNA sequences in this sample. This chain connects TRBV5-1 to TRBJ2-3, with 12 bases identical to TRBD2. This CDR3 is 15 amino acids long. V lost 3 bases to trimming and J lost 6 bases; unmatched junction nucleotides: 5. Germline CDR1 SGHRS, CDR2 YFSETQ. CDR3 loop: CASSSGLAGSDTQYF. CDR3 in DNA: TGCGCCAGCAGCTCGGGACTAGCGGGTTCGGATACGCAGTATTTT.

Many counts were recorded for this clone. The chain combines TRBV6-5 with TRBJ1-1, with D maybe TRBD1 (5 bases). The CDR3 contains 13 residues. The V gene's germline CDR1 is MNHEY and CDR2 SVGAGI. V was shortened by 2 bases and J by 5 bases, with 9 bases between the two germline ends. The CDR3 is CASSYGGRTEAFF. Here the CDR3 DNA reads TGTGCCAGCAGTTACGGGGGGAGGACTGAAGCTTTCTTT.

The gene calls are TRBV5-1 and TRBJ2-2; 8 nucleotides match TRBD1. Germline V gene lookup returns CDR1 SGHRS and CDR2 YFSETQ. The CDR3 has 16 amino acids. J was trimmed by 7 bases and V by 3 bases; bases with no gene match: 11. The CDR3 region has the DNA TGCGCCAGCAGCTGGGGAGTGACAGGGGTTGTCGGGGAGCTGTTTTTT. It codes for CASSWGVTGVVGELFF. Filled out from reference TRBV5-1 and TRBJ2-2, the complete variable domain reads KAGVTQTPRYLIKTRGQQVTLSCSPISGHRSVSWYQQTPGQGLQFLFEYFSETQRNKGNFPGRFSGRQFSNSRSEMNVSTLELGDSALYLCASSWGVTGVVGELFFGEGSRLTVL.

The CDR3 spells CASSSEGTSGTGNEQFF. The CDR3 DNA is TGTGCCAGCAGCTCCGAAGGGACTAGCGGGACGGGCAATGAGCAGTTCTTC. The chain uses TRBV7-3 and TRBJ2-1; 13 nucleotides agree with TRBD2. The CDR3 extends over 17 amino acids. The germline V gene encodes CDR1 SGHTA and CDR2 FQGTGA. Trimming took 4 bases from V and 6 from J; bases not matched to a gene: 9.

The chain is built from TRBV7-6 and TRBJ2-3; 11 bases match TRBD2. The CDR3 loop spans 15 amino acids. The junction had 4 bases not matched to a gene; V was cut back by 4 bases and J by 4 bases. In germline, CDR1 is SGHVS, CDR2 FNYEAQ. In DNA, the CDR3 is TGTGCCAGCAGCTCAACTAGCGGGGGAGCAGATACGCAGTATTTT. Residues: CASSSTSGGADTQYF.

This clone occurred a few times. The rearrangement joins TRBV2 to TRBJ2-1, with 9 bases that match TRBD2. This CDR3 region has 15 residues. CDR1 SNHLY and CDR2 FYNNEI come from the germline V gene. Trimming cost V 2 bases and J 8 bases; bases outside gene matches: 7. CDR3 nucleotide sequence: TGTGCCAGCAGTGAAAAGCGGGAGGATAAGTATGAGCAGTTCTTC. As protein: CASSEKREDKYEQFF.

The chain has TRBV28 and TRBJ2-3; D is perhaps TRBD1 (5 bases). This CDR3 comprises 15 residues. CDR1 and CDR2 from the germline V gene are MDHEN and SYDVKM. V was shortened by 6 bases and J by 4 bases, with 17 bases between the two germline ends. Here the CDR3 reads CASRAGGQGPDTQYF. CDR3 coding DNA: TGTGCCAGCAGAGCCGGCGGACAAGGCCCAGATACGCAGTATTTT.

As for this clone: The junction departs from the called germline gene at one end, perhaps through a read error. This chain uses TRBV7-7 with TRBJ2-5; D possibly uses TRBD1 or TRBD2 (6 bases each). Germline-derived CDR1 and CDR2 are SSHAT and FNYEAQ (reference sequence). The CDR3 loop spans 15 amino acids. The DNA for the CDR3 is TGTGCTAGCAGCTTAGGGGGGACTGTCCAAGAGACCCAGTACTTC. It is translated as CASSLGGTVQETQYF.